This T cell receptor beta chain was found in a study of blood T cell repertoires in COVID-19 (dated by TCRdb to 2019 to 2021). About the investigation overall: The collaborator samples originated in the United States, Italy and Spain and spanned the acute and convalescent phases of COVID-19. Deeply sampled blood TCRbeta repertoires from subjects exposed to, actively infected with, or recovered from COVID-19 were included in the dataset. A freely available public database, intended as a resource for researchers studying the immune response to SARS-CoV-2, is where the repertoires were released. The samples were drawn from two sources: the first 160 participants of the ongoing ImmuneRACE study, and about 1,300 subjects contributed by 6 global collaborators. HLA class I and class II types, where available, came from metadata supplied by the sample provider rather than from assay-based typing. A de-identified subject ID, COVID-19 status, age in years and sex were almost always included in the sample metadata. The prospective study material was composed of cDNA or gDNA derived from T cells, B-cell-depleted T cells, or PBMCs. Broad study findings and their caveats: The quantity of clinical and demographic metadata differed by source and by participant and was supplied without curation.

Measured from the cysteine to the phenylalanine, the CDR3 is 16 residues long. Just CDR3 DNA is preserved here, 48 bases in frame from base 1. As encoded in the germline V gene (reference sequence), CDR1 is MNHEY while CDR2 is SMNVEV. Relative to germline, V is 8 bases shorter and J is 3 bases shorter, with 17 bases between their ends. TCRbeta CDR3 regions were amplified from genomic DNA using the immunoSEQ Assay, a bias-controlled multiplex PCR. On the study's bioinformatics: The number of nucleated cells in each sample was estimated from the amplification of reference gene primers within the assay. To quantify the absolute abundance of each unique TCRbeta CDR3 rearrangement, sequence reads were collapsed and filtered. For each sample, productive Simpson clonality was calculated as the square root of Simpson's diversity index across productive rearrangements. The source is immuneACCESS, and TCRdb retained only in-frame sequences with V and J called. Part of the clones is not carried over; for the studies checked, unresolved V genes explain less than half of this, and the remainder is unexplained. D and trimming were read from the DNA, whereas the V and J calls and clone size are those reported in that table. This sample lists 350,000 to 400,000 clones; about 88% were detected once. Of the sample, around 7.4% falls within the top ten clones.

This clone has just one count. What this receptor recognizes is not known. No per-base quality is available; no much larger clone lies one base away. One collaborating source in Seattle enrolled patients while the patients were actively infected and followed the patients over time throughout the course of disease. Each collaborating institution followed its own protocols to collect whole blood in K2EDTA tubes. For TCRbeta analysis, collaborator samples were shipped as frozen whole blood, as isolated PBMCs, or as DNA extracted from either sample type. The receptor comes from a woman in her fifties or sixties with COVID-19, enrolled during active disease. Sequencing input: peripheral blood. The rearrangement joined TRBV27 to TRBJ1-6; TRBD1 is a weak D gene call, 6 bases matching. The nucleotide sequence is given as TGTGCCAGCGCAAATTCCGGACAGTACTATAATTCACCCCTCCACTTT. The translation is CASANSGQYYNSPLHF.